The sequence of this T cell receptor (beta chain) was determined in a study of CD8+ T cells in alopecia areata. The wider study: Among treated patients, oral tofacitinib was administered at 5 to 10 mg twice daily. Tofacitinib exposure lasted 6 to 18 months, followed by 6 months off drug.

The authors extracted RNA and reverse transcribed it into cDNA as the sequencing template. Sequenced by immunoSEQ multiplex PCR; TCRdb stores in-frame clones only, minus some. The table has over 200,000 clones, around three fifths seen once. Study observations and caveats: Lesional scalp exceeded normal scalp in clonality, especially in alopecia totalis/universalis.

The treatment denotes: oral pan-JAK inhibitor, 5-10 mg twice daily. A remark on this clone: As yet, its antigen is unknown.

The germline V gene has CDR1 SNHLY and CDR2 FYNNEI. Deletions cut 4 bases from V and 6 bases from J, with 16 bases between. This CDR3 has 15 amino acids. The gene calls are TRBV2 and TRBJ1-5; D unclear. This sample comprised CD4+ T cells sorted from blood, obtained at week 4, from a patient treated with tofacitinib. The receptor was derived from a human donor with alopecia areata. The CDR3: CASSVARSAAQPQHF. As DNA, the CDR3 is TGTGCCAGCAGTGTTGCCAGGTCGGCCGCTCAGCCCCAGCATTTT. Drawing the rest from reference TRBV2 and TRBJ1-5, the complete variable domain is EPEVTQTPSHQVTQMGQEVILRCVPISNHLYFYWYRQILGQKVEFLVSFYNNEISEKSEIFDDQFSVERPDGSNFTLKIRSTKLEDSAMYFCASSVARSAAQPQHFGDGTRLSIL.